This TCR beta chain was sequenced during a study of beta chain features in type 1 diabetes. Findings and caveats of the study: Sampled from patients, naive, central memory and Treg TCRB repertoires appeared more similar than those sampled from healthy donors.

This clone appeared a few times. Its antigen is as yet unknown. The investigators reverse transcribed all of the isolated RNA, so they sequenced expressed TCRB transcripts. TCRdb keeps only in-frame clones here, not all; method: immunoSEQ multiplex PCR. Among about 140,000 clones listed, roughly 10% were seen once. This sequence was found in a woman in her thirties or forties in good health. The sample taken for sequencing was central memory CD4+ T cells from blood.

The CDR3 DNA reads as TGTGCCAGCAAGGCCGACGGGGATTCACCCCTCCACTTT. Translating gives CASKADGDSPLHF. The gene calls are TRBV7-9 and TRBJ1-6; D gene ambiguous. The germline V gene has CDR1 SEHNR and CDR2 FQNEAQ (reference sequence). This CDR3 has 13 residues. With 7 bases removed from V and 8 bases from J, the gap between germline ends came to 12 bases. The whole variable domain, remainder taken from reference TRBV7-9 and TRBJ1-6, is DTGVSQNPRHKITKRGQNVTFRCDPISEHNRLYWYRQTLGQGPEFLTYFQNEAQLEKSRLLSDRFSAERPKGSFSTLEIQRTEQGDSAMYLCASKADGDSPLHFGNGTRLTVT.